The entry below gives a single T cell receptor beta chain sequence along with its context. Its antigen is not known. This sample's time point: pre-sensitization, week 0. Treatment noted: therapeutic diphenylcyclopropenone sensitization with weekly scalp DPC. From whole blood left unfractionated, total RNA was extracted. These data belong to a study of human T cells and chemical hapten exposure. TCRdb passed the RACE reads through MiXCR, listing each CDR3 protein once. The sample contains fewer than 140,000 distinct CDR3 sequences, approximately 12% of which appear only once. From germline, CDR1 is MNHEY and CDR2 SMNVEV (reference sequence). V was shortened by 5 bases and J by 9 bases, with 16 bases between the two germline ends. This CDR3 contains 13 residues. Regarding the study as a whole: No change in TCRs above 1 in 1000 frequency was produced by DPC sensitization. Patch test score was positively correlated with the counts of TCRs that had expanded at PT1.

The material sequenced was whole blood, taken in connection with sensitization to the hapten diphenylcyclopropenone (DPC). This chain joins TRBV27 and TRBJ1-1; D unclear. The clonotype originates from a woman in her forties or fifties with alopecia areata. Some clones in this sample may be carry-over from other donors' samples. CDR3 sequence (DNA): TGTGCCAGCAGTCCAAGCGGGCTCTTACAAGCTTTCTTT. Translation gives CASSPSGLLQAFF.